A selection of T cell receptor beta chains follows, all from one sample in a study of PD-L1 blockade in urothelial cancer. Some clones are missing from TCRdb's copy, which holds only in-frame ones; the method was immunoSEQ multiplex PCR. The sample yields some 40,000 clones, 70% to 85% seen once. Sequenced here: PBMCs, sampled around atezolizumab (anti-PD-L1) treatment. The receptor set was obtained from a man aged 55 to 70 with urothelial cancer. The CDR3 runs from the conserved cysteine through the conserved F or W. A D gene is named only where the DNA matches it firmly. A row's size may be missing; if present it is once, few, many or a size class.

TRBJ2-7 TRBV6-1 once TRBD1 TGTGCCAGCAGGACAGGGGTCTACGAGCAGTACTTC CASRTGVYEQYF
TRBJ2-7 TRBV11-2 . . TGTGCCAGCCGCGGACTTTACGAGCAGTACTTC CASRGLYEQYF
TRBJ2-7 TRBV29-1 once TRBD2 TGCAGCGTTGAACATCCCGGGACTAGCAGTTCCTACGAGCAGTACTTC CSVEHPGTSSSYEQYF
TRBJ1-1 TRBV19 . TRBD1 TGTGGTGCGGGGGCAGGGGGCGTGAAGAACACTGAAGCTTTCTTT CGAGAGGVKNTEAFF
TRBJ2-1 TRBV6-4 . TRBD2 TGTGCCAGCAGTGACTCGCGGGGGGGCTACAATGAGCAGTTCTTC CASSDSRGGYNEQFF
TRBJ2-1 TRBV7-8 . . TGTGCCAGCAGCTTACCCCCCCCATCCTACAATGAGCAGTTCTTC CASSLPPPSYNEQFF
TRBJ1-6 TRBV5-6 . TRBD1 TGTGCCAGCAGCCCCCCGGGACAGAATCTTAATTCACCCCTCCACTTT CASSPPGQNLNSPLHF
TRBJ2-5 TRBV5-1 . . TGCGCCAGCAGCTTGGACGTCGGGGGACAAGAGACCCAGTACTTC CASSLDVGGQETQYF
TRBJ2-7 TRBV6-1 . . TGTGCCAGCAGTGAAGATTGGACAGCTTCTTCGTACTTC CASSEDWTASSYF
TRBJ2-7 TRBV4-2 . TRBD1 TGTGCCAGCAGCCAAGATTGGGGGACAGGGAATGAGCAGTACTTC CASSQDWGTGNEQYF
TRBJ1-5 TRBV7-2 . TRBD1 TGTGCCAGCAGCTTAAACCCAGGGGGCGGCGAGCCCCAGCATTTT CASSLNPGGGEPQHF
TRBJ1-5 TRBV19 once TRBD1 TGTGTCAGTAGTCCGGGACAGGGAGGTCGCGGTCAGCCCCAGCATTTT CVSSPGQGGRGQPQHF
TRBJ2-3 TRBV5-1 . . TGCGCCAGCAGCTCGGGGGAATCAGATACGCAGTATTTT CASSSGESDTQYF
TRBJ1-4 TRBV28 . . TGTGCCAGCAGTTTAACCCAGGGTGAAAAACTGTTTTTT CASSLTQGEKLFF
TRBJ1-2 TRBV28 . TRBD1 TGTGCCAGCCAAGGGACAGGGGGGTACTATGGCTACACCTTC CASQGTGGYYGYTF
TRBJ2-3 TRBV5-1 . TRBD2 TGCGCCAGCAGCTTTAGCGGGGGTCGCACAGATACGCAGTATTTT CASSFSGGRTDTQYF
TRBJ2-1 TRBV6-5 . TRBD2 TGTGCCAGCAGCCACTCTGGGGGGGGACTGTTCTTC CASSHSGGGLFF
TRBJ1-2 TRBV4-1 . . TGCGCCAGCAGCCAAGGCGCATTTGAATATGGCTACACCTTC CASSQGAFEYGYTF
TRBJ2-6 TRBV9 . . TGTGCCAGCAGCCTCCCTTATTCTGGGGCCAACGTCCTGACTTTC CASSLPYSGANVLTF
TRBJ2-7 TRBV7-9 . . TGTGCCAGCAGCTCAGGACAGTACGAGCAGTACTTC CASSSGQYEQYF
TRBJ1-2 TRBV19 . TRBD1 TGTGCCAGTAGTATCCTGGGACAGGTGATCGTTAACTATGGCTACACCTTC CASSILGQVIVNYGYTF
TRBJ1-2 TRBV15 . TRBD1 TGTGCCACCAGCAGAGATGAGGGGACAGGGGACCCCTATGGCTACACCTTC CATSRDEGTGDPYGYTF
TRBJ1-1 TRBV19 . TRBD1 TGTGCCAGTAGTAGGACCCGGACAGGGAACACTGAAGCTTTCTTT CASSRTRTGNTEAFF
TRBJ1-1 TRBV7-8 . . TGTGCCAGCAGCTTGGGTAGGTATTCGTTTCGGGTTTTGAACACTGAAGCTTTCTTT CASSLGRYSFRVLNTEAFF
TRBJ2-7 TRBV6-1 . TRBD1 TGTGCCAGCAGTGAAGCGGTCAGGGGGTACGAGCAGTACTTC CASSEAVRGYEQYF
TRBJ2-3 TRBV5-6 . TRBD1 TGTGCCAGCAGCTTGGCCTGGGGACAGGGAGTAGGAGATACGCAGTATTTT CASSLAWGQGVGDTQYF
TRBJ2-3 TRBV10-2 . TRBD2 TGCGCCAGCAGCTTCGGGGGGGGCGGAGATACGCAGTATTTT CASSFGGGGDTQYF
TRBJ2-7 TRBV2 once . TGTGCCAGTAGAAGGGGCTACAGCTCCTACGAGCAGTACTTC CASRRGYSSYEQYF
TRBJ1-2 TRBV2 . . TGTGCCAGCAGTGAGGTCAGGGACTATGGCTACACCTTC CASSEVRDYGYTF
TRBJ2-5 TRBV2 . . TGTGCCAGCACCAAGGGGGCCGGGGGGGCGATCCAAGAGACCCAGTACTTC CASTKGAGGAIQETQYF
TRBJ2-1 TRBV15 . TRBD1 TGTGCCACCGGACGGACAGGGACCAACAATGAGCAGTTCTTC CATGRTGTNNEQFF
TRBJ2-5 TRBV5-1 . . TGCGCCAGCAGCTTGGGGGGAGGCTGGCAAGAGACCCAGTACTTC CASSLGGGWQETQYF
TRBJ2-1 TRBV4-1 . . TGCGCCAGCAGCCAAGTCTCAGCGGCTTACAATGAGCAGTTCTTC CASSQVSAAYNEQFF
TRBJ2-7 TRBV6-1 . . TGTGCCAGCAGCAAAACAGGGTTCTACGAGCAGTACTTC CASSKTGFYEQYF
TRBJ2-3 TRBV6-6 . TRBD1 TGTGCCAGCAGTCCGGACAGGGGGGATACGCAGTATTTT CASSPDRGDTQYF
TRBJ2-2 TRBV5-6 . TRBD1 TGTGCCAGCAGCTATGGGACAGGGAGTTTCACCGGGGAGCTGTTTTTT CASSYGTGSFTGELFF
TRBJ2-5 TRBV7-2 . TRBD2 TGTGCCAGCAGCTTACTAGCGGGGGGCGGAGAGACCCAGTACTTC CASSLLAGGGETQYF
TRBJ2-3 TRBV15 . TRBD1 TGTGCCACCAGCACAACAGGGGGATTCAGCACAGATACGCAGTATTTT CATSTTGGFSTDTQYF
TRBJ2-1 TRBV27 . . TGTGCCAGCAGTCAGGCCCACACTTCCTACAATGAGCAGTTCTTC CASSQAHTSYNEQFF
TRBJ2-3 TRBV7-8 . . TGTGCCAGCAGCCCAATCGCGCATAACCGGGGGGATACGCAGTATTTT CASSPIAHNRGDTQYF
TRBJ2-7 TRBV2 . . TGTGCCAGCAACCTTGACGACAACTACGAGCAGTACTTC CASNLDDNYEQYF
TRBJ2-3 TRBV5-1 once . TGCGCCAGCAGCTTGGGGGTAAGGGCGGGAACACGCACAGATACGCAGTATTTT CASSLGVRAGTRTDTQYF
TRBJ2-2 TRBV11-2 . . TGTGCCAGCAGCTTTGGGGGCGCGAACACCGGGGAGCTGTTTTTT CASSFGGANTGELFF
TRBJ2-5 TRBV11-2 . TRBD2 TGTGCCAGCAGCTTACCTTGGGGGGGGTGGGAGACCCAGTACTTC CASSLPWGGWETQYF